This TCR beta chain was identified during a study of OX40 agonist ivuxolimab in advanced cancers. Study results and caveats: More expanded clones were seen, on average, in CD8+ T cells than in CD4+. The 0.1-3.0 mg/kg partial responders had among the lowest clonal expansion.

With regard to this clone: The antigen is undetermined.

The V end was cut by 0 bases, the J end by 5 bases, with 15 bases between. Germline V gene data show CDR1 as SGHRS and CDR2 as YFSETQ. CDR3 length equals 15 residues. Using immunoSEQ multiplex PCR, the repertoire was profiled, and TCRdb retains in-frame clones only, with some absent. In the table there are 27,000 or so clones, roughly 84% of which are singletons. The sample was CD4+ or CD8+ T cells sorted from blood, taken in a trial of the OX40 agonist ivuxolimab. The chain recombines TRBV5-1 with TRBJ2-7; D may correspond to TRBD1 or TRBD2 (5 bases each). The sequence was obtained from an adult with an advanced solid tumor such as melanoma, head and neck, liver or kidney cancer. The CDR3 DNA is TGCGCCAGCAGCTTGGCCATAGATGGGGGACACGAGCAGTACTTC. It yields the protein CASSLAIDGGHEQYF.